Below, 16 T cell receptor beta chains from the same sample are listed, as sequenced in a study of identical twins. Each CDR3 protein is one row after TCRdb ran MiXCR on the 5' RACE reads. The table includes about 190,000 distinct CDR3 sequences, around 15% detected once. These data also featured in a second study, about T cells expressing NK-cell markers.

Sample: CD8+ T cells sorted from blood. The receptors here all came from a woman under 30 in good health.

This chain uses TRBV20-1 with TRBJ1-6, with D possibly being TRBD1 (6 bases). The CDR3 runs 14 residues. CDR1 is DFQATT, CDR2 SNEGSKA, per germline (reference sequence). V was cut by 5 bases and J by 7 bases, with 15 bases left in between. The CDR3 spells CSAARGIRNSPLHF. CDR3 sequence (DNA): TGCAGTGCTGCGAGGGGGATAAGAAATTCACCCCTCCACTTT.

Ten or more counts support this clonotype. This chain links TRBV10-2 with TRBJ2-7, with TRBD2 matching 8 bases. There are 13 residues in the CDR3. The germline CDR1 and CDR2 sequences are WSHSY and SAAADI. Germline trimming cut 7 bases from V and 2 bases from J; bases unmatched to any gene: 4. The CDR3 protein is CASKSGGAYEQYF. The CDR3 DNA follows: TGCGCCAGCAAGAGCGGGGGCGCCTACGAGCAGTACTTC.

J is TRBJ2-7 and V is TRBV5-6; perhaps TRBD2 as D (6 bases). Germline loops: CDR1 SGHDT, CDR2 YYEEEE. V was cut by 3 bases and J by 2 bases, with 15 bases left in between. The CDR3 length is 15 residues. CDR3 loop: CASSWGLPSPYEQYF. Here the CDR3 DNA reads TGTGCCAGCAGCTGGGGACTGCCGAGTCCCTACGAGCAGTACTTC.

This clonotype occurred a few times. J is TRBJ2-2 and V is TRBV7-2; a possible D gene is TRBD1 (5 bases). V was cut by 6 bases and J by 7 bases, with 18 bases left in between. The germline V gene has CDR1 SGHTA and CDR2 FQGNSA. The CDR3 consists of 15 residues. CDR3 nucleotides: TGTGCCAGCAGTCCTAGGGGCCCCCTTGACGGGGAGCTGTTTTTT. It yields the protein CASSPRGPLDGELFF.

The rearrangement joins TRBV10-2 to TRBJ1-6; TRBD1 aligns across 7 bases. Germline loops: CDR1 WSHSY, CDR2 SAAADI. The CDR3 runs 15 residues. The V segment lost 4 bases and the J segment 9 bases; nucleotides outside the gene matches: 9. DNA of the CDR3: TGCGCCAGCAGTGTTATGCCAGGGGGTAGTTCACCCCTCCACTTT. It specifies CASSVMPGGSSPLHF.

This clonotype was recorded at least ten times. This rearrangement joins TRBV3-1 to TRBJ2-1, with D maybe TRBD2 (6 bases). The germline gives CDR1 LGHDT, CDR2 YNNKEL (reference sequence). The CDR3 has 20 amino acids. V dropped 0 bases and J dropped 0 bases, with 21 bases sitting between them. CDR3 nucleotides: TGTGCCAGCAGCCAAGATCCCCTAGCGAGCCCCCAAAGCTCCTACAATGAGCAGTTCTTC. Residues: CASSQDPLASPQSSYNEQFF.

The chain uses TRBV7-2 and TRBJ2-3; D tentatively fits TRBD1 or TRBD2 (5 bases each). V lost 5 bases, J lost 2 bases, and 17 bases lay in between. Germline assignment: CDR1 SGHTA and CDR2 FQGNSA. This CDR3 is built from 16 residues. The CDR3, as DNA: TGTGCCAGCAGCATTACGACCCACGGGGCCACAGATACGCAGTATTTT. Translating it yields CASSITTHGATDTQYF. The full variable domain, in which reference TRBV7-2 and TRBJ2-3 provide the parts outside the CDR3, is GAGVSQSPSNKVTEKGKDVELRCDPISGHTALYWYRQSLGQGLEFLIYFQGNSAPDKSGLPSDRFSAERTGGSVSTLTIQRTQQEDSAVYLCASSITTHGATDTQYFGPGTRLTVL.

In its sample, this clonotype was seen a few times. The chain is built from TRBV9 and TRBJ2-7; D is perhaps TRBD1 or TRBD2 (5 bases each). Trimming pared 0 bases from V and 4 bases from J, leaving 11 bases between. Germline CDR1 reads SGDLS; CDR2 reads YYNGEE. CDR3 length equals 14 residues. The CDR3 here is CASSVGREGYEQYF. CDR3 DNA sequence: TGTGCCAGCAGCGTAGGCCGAGAGGGGTACGAGCAGTACTTC. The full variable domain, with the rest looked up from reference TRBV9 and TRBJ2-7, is DSGVTQTPKHLITATGQRVTLRCSPRSGDLSVYWYQQSLDQGLQFLIQYYNGEERAKGNILERFSAQQFPDLHSELNLSSLELGDSALYFCASSVGREGYEQYFGPGTRLTVT.

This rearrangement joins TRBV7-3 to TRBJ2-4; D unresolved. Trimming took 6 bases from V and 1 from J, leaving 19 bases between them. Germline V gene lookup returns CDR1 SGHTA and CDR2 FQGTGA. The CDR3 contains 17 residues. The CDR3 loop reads CASRLDLGLGAKNIQYF. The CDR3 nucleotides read TGTGCCAGCAGGCTGGATTTAGGGTTGGGGGCCAAAAACATTCAGTACTTC. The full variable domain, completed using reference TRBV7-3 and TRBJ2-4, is GAGVSQTPSNKVTEKGKYVELRCDPISGHTALYWYRQSLGQGPEFLIYFQGTGAADDSGLPNDRFFAVRPEGSVSTLKIQRTERGDSAVYLCASRLDLGLGAKNIQYFGAGTRLSVL.

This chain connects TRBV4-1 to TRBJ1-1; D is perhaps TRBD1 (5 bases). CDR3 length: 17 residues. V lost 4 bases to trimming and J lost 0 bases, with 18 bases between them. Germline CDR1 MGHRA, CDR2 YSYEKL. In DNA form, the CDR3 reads TGCGCCAGCAGCCTTGGCTGGGGGGGAATCATGAACACTGAAGCTTTCTTT. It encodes CASSLGWGGIMNTEAFF.

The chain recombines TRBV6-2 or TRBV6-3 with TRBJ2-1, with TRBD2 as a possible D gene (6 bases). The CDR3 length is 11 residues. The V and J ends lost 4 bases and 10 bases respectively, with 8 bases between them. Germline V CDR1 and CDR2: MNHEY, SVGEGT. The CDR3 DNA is TGTGCCAGCAGTTTCGGACTAGAGCAGTTCTTC. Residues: CASSFGLEQFF.

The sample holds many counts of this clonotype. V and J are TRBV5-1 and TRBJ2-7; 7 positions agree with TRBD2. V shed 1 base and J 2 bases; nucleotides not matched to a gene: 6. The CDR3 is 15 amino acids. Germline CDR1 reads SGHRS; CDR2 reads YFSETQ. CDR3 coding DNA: TGCGCCAGCAGCTTGTCCCAGGGAGGGGCCTACGAGCAGTACTTC. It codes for CASSLSQGGAYEQYF.

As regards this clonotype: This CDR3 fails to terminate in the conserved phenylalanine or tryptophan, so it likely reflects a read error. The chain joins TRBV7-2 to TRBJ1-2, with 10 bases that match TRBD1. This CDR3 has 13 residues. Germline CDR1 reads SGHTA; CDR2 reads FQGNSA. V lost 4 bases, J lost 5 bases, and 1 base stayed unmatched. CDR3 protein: CASSSGQGYGYTV. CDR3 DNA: TGTGCCAGCAGCTCGGGACAGGGGTATGGCTACACCGTC.

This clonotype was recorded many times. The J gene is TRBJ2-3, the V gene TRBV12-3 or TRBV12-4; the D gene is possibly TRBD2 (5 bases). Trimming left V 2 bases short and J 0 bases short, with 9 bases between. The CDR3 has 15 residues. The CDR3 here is CASSLSGTSTDTQYF. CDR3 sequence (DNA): TGTGCCAGCAGTTTATCGGGAACCAGCACAGATACGCAGTATTTT.

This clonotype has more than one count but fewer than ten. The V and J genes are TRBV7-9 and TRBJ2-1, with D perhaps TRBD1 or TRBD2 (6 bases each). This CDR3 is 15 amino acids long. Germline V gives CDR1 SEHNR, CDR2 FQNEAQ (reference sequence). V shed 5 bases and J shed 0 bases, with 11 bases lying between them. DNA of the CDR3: TGTGCCAGCAGCGGAGGAGGGGGCTCCTACAATGAGCAGTTCTTC. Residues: CASSGGGGSYNEQFF.

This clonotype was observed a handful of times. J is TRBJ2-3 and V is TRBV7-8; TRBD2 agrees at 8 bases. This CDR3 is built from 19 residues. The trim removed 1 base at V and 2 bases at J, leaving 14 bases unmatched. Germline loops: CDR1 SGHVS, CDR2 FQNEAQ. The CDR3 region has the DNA TGTGCCAGCAGCTTAGGGGGCCTGAATGCGGGAGGATTCACAGATACGCAGTATTTT. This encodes CASSLGGLNAGGFTDTQYF.